This T cell receptor (beta chain) came from a study of Ad26.COV2.S vaccination and SARS-CoV-2 variants. Across the study: Donor joined the COV1001 Ad26.COV2.S trial arm. Administration of Ad26.COV2.S was intramuscular, either once or twice 56 days apart.

Germline assignment: CDR1 KGHDR and CDR2 SFDVKD. The CDR3 has 16 residues. V lost 7 bases to trimming and J lost 0 bases, with 17 bases between them. Treatment described: around 19 received Ad26.COV2.S at low or high dose, single or two shots; several received placebo; per-sample allocation not given. After the first vaccine or placebo injection, samples were drawn on day 63. Sequenced by immunoSEQ multiplex PCR; TCRdb stores in-frame clones only, minus some. The sample records about 410,000 clones, 80% to 90% being singletons. This sample comprised peripheral blood, obtained in a trial of Ad26.COV2.S vaccine versus placebo. This clonotype was sampled from a person between 18 and 59 years old who received the Ad26.COV2.S COVID-19 vaccine or a placebo. The rearrangement uses TRBV24-1 and TRBJ2-5; the D gene is possibly TRBD1 (6 bases). CDR3 in DNA: TGTGCCACCAGCCCGGGACAACTTTACGACCAAGAGACCCAGTACTTC. Its protein product is CATSPGQLYDQETQYF.